This T cell receptor (beta chain) was retrieved from a study of CD8 T cells in Susac syndrome. Negative isolation was used for CD8+ and CD4+ T cells, and FACS enrichment was applied to TEMRA cells. A quantity of about 0.45 to 1 ug RNA underwent reverse transcription using random hexamers. TCRdb called the immunoSEQ multiplex PCR reads again in MiXCR, with one record for every CDR3 protein. The repertoire holds about 200,000 distinct CDR3 sequences, with roughly 95% as singletons. Germline CDR1 reads GTSNPN; CDR2 reads SVGIG (reference sequence). V was pared by 0 bases and J by 0 bases, with 3 bases between. There are 14 residues in the CDR3.

The clonotype was recovered from a human donor with multiple sclerosis. The V and J genes are TRBV30 and TRBJ2-6; D not certain. Sequenced input: CD4+ T cells from PBMCs. CDR3 amino acids: CAWSVPSGANVLTF. DNA of the CDR3: TGTGCCTGGAGTGTACCCTCTGGGGCCAACGTCCTGACTTTC.